One sample yielded the 14 T cell receptor beta chains listed below, sequenced in a study of breast tumors, draining lymph nodes, adjacent tissues. The lymph nodes were axillary draining lymph nodes from breast cancer patients. TCRdb ran MiXCR on the multiplex PCR reads and lists one entry per CDR3 protein. The sample has around 130,000 distinct CDR3 sequences; 32% are singletons. The sequenced sample consisted of axillary lymph node tissue. The receptors come from a female donor with breast cancer. Some clones in this sample may be carry-over from other donors' samples.

This clonotype was observed many times. The V gene is TRBV7-9, the J gene TRBJ2-1, with TRBD2 matching 14 bases. The ends lost 4 bases at V and 8 bases at J; junction bases unmatched: 4. Germline loops: CDR1 SEHNR, CDR2 FQNEAQ (reference sequence). This CDR3 is 15 amino acids long. The CDR3 DNA reads as TGTGCCAGCAGCTCGGGACTAGCGGGGGTGGATGAGCAGTTCTTC. This sequence encodes CASSSGLAGVDEQFF. The variable domain in full, with the rest retrieved from reference TRBV7-9 and TRBJ2-1, is DTGVSQNPRHKITKRGQNVTFRCDPISEHNRLYWYRQTLGQGPEFLTYFQNEAQLEKSRLLSDRFSAERPKGSFSTLEIQRTEQGDSAMYLCASSSGLAGVDEQFFGPGTRLTVL.

In this sample, this clonotype turned up once. The chain has TRBV7-2 and TRBJ1-6; 7 positions match TRBD1. This CDR3 comprises 13 residues. The junction had 3 bases not matched to a gene; V was cut back by 5 bases and J by 8 bases. Looked up from germline, CDR1 is SGHTA and CDR2 is FQGNSA. This CDR3 is CASSPQGDSPLHF. The DNA of the CDR3 is TGTGCCAGCAGCCCCCAGGGGGATTCACCCCTCCACTTT. The variable domain in full, with the rest retrieved from reference TRBV7-2 and TRBJ1-6, is GAGVSQSPSNKVTEKGKDVELRCDPISGHTALYWYRQSLGQGLEFLIYFQGNSAPDKSGLPSDRFSAERTGGSVSTLTIQRTQQEDSAVYLCASSPQGDSPLHFGNGTRLTVT.

This clonotype was detected many times. The chain recombines TRBV15 with TRBJ1-5; D might be TRBD1 (5 bases). The CDR3 is 13 amino acids. The germline CDR1 and CDR2 sequences are LNHNV and YYDKDF (reference sequence). Trimming removed 5 bases at V and 6 bases at J, with 11 bases between. The chain's CDR3 is CATSPMGGQPQHF. CDR3 sequence (DNA): TGTGCCACCAGCCCCATGGGGGGTCAGCCCCAGCATTTT.

The sample holds many counts of this clonotype. This chain uses TRBV9 with TRBJ2-3, with 15 positions matching TRBD2. With V trimmed by 4 bases and J by 15 bases, 9 bases remained unmatched. The CDR3 has 14 amino acids. Germline lookup yields CDR1 SGDLS and CDR2 YYNGEE. CDR3 region: CASSSGLAGGPVYF. CDR3 DNA: TGTGCCAGCAGCTCTGGACTAGCGGGGGGGCCGGTCTATTTT. The full variable domain, its missing parts supplied by reference TRBV9 and TRBJ2-3, is DSGVTQTPKHLITATGQRVTLRCSPRSGDLSVYWYQQSLDQGLQFLIQYYNGEERAKGNILERFSAQQFPDLHSELNLSSLELGDSALYFCASSSGLAGGPVYFGPGTRLTVL.

Many counts were recorded for this clonotype. The chain recombines TRBV5-7 with TRBJ2-6; possibly TRBD1 for D (6 bases). TRBV5-7 is labeled an ORF, and its function is uncertain. This CDR3 has 16 amino acids. With 4 bases removed from V and 2 bases from J, the gap between germline ends came to 13 bases. The CDR3 nucleotides are TGTGCCAGCAGCACAAAGCCAGGGGCTGGGGCCAACGTCCTGACTTTC. It encodes CASSTKPGAGANVLTF.

This clonotype was seen ten or more times. One end of the junction is discordant with germline, which a read error may explain. V gene TRBV6-5 combines with J gene TRBJ2-7, with a tentative D call TRBD2 (7 bases). Germline values: CDR1 MNHEY, CDR2 SVGAGI. CDR3 length: 15 residues. For the CDR3, the DNA is TGTGCCAGCAGTCACTCGACTCGCGGGGGCTTCGAGCAGTACTTC. As protein: CASSHSTRGGFEQYF.

A remark on this clonotype: A single base separates this from a much larger clone, so it may be a read error. The chain employs TRBV12-3 or TRBV12-4 and TRBJ2-4; possible D gene TRBD1, 5 bases. V was pared by 8 bases and J by 6 bases, with 20 bases between. The CDR3 is 15 residues long. The CDR3 spells CASGNRPDPRNIQYF. The CDR3 DNA reads as TGTGCCAGCGGTAACAGGCCCGATCCCAGAAACATTCAGTACTTC.

With respect to this clonotype: This may arise from a read error, as a much more abundant clone is one base away. This is likely a read error, given that the CDR3 carries no conserved phenylalanine or tryptophan at its end. The V call is TRBV20-1, the J call TRBJ2-1; the D is unclear. CDR3 length: 10 amino acids. CDR1 DFQATT and CDR2 SNEGSKA come from the germline V gene (reference sequence). The V gene lost 6 bases and the J gene lost 3 bases, with 3 bases spanning the gap. The chain's CDR3 is CSAFYNEQFS. The DNA of the CDR3 is TGCAGTGCGTTCTACAATGAGCAGTTCTCC.

This clonotype came up many times. This sequence joins TRBV19 and TRBJ1-2; D possibly corresponds to TRBD1 (6 bases). Per germline, CDR1 LNHDA and CDR2 SQIVND (reference sequence). The length of the CDR3 is 17 residues. The ends were cut back, 0 bases at V and 5 bases at J, with 19 bases in the middle. The CDR3 sequence: CASSIDLKWDNLYGYTF. The CDR3, as DNA: TGTGCCAGTAGTATAGATTTGAAATGGGACAACCTTTATGGCTACACCTTC.

This clonotype was found many times. The rearrangement uses TRBV20-1 and TRBJ2-2, with D tentatively TRBD2 (5 bases). This CDR3 is 14 amino acids long. Germline assignment: CDR1 DFQATT and CDR2 SNEGSKA (reference sequence). V was shortened by 6 bases and J by 4 bases, with 15 bases between the two germline ends. CDR3 sequence: CSAIAAGSTGELFF. The CDR3 bases are TGCAGTGCCATTGCGGCGGGCAGCACCGGGGAGCTGTTTTTT.

The J gene is TRBJ1-1, the V gene TRBV18; the D is unclear. Trimming removed 2 bases at V and 4 bases at J, with 11 bases between. Per the germline V gene, CDR1 is KGHSH and CDR2 is LQKENI. CDR3 length: 14 amino acids. CDR3 loop: CASSPGQTGTEAFF. DNA for the CDR3: TGTGCCAGCTCACCAGGCCAGACCGGCACTGAAGCTTTCTTT.

This clonotype was observed once. This sequence joins TRBV5-1 and TRBJ1-2; maybe TRBD1 (5 bases). CDR1 and CDR2 (germline): SGHRS, YFSETQ. There are 15 residues in the CDR3. The germline V and J ends were trimmed by 4 bases and 4 bases, with 17 bases remaining between them. CDR3 sequence (DNA): TGCGCCAGCAGCGCCGGGGGGACGAACATCTATGGCTACACCTTC. Protein product: CASSAGGTNIYGYTF.

This clonotype was detected many times. This could be a read error, since a much larger clone is one nucleotide away. The chain joins TRBV13 to TRBJ1-6; D is undetermined. Trimming cost V 2 bases and J 5 bases, with 13 bases left between them. The CDR3 is 16 residues long. Germline V gene lookup returns CDR1 PRHDT and CDR2 FYEKMQ (reference sequence). The CDR3 protein is CASSLRLRGDNSPLHF. For the CDR3, the DNA is TGTGCCAGCAGCTTACGCCTTCGGGGTGATAATTCACCCCTCCACTTT.

This clonotype came up many times. The rearrangement joins TRBV30 to TRBJ2-3; D not resolved. From germline, CDR1 is GTSNPN and CDR2 SVGIG (reference sequence). V was shortened by 1 base and J by 3 bases, with 5 bases between the two germline ends. The CDR3 contains 12 residues. The CDR3 nucleotides are TGTGCCTGGAGTGCCCAGACAGATACGCAGTATTTT. Translated, it gives CAWSAQTDTQYF.